Listed below are T cell receptor beta chains from one sample, sequenced in a study of cytomegalovirus exposure and HLA in healthy donors. The table came from immunoSEQ multiplex PCR; TCRdb's copy has only in-frame clones and leaves some out. The sample holds hundreds of thousands of clones, around four fifths seen once. The specimen sequenced was PBMCs. These receptors were taken from a male donor in good health and CMV-seronegative. CDR3s include the opening cysteine and the closing phenylalanine or tryptophan. D genes are given only for firm matches. Expanded clones are given a class, and other clones once, few, many or no size at all.

J,size,V,D,CDR3,DNA
TRBJ1-2,NA,TRBV2,NA,CASSELTGRAGYTF,TGTGCCAGCAGTGAACTAACAGGGAGGGCTGGCTACACCTTC
TRBJ2-7,NA,TRBV7-2,NA,CASSQTGFVGEQYF,TGTGCCAGCAGCCAGACAGGTTTCGTAGGCGAGCAGTACTTC
TRBJ1-1,NA,TRBV19,NA,CASSFRQLEAFF,TGTGCCAGTAGTTTCCGACAGCTTGAAGCTTTCTTT
TRBJ2-7,NA,TRBV30,TRBD2,CAWSPETSGRVDEQYF,TGTGCCTGGAGCCCAGAGACTAGCGGGAGGGTCGACGAGCAGTACTTC
TRBJ1-3,NA,TRBV19,NA,CASSMGLSGNTIYF,TGTGCCAGTAGTATGGGACTCTCTGGAAACACCATATATTTT
TRBJ1-1,once,TRBV29-1,TRBD1,CSVLTGTNTEAFF,TGCAGCGTTTTGACAGGGACCAACACTGAAGCTTTCTTT
TRBJ2-1,NA,TRBV7-3,NA,CASSLTGSEQFF,TGTGCCAGCAGCCTCACCGGGAGTGAGCAGTTCTTC
TRBJ1-2,few,TRBV6-6,TRBD1,CASSDKNRGNYGYTF,TGTGCCAGCAGCGATAAGAACAGGGGAAACTATGGCTACACCTTC
TRBJ2-3,NA,TRBV7-9,TRBD2,CSSSLDGKAGGGDTQYF,TGTTCCAGCAGCTTAGATGGCAAAGCGGGAGGAGGAGATACGCAGTATTTT
TRBJ1-2,NA,TRBV2,TRBD1,CASRAGQGDYGYTF,TGTGCCAGCAGAGCCGGACAGGGGGATTATGGCTACACCTTC
TRBJ2-3,NA,TRBV29-1,NA,CSVDSSADTQYF,TGCAGCGTTGATTCATCTGCGGATACGCAGTATTTT
TRBJ2-7,NA,TRBV4-2,TRBD2,CASSQGLAGDYEQYF,TGTGCCAGCAGCCAAGGGCTAGCGGGAGACTACGAGCAGTACTTC
TRBJ2-1,NA,TRBV2,TRBD1,CASSRRPSGQGANNEQFF,TGTGCCAGCAGCCGTCGTCCCTCGGGACAGGGGGCTAACAATGAGCAGTTCTTC
TRBJ1-2,NA,TRBV6-5,NA,CASSQTQRNGYTF,TGTGCCAGCAGTCAGACACAAAGGAATGGCTACACCTTC
TRBJ2-6,once,TRBV6-1,NA,CASRGGGTGANVLTF,TGTGCCAGCAGAGGGGGGGGTACTGGGGCCAACGTCCTGACTTTC
TRBJ2-1,once,TRBV5-1,NA,CASSLVGARETPNNEQFF,TGCGCCAGCAGCTTGGTGGGGGCTAGGGAGACCCCCAACAATGAGCAGTTCTTC
TRBJ1-1,few,TRBV4-1,NA,CASRLQGTGTEAFF,TGCGCCAGCAGACTACAGGGAACGGGCACTGAAGCTTTCTTT
TRBJ2-3,NA,TRBV6-4,TRBD1,CARDRGSTDTQYF,TGTGCCAGAGACAGGGGGAGCACAGATACGCAGTATTTT
TRBJ1-1,NA,TRBV6-1,NA,CASREGGTRLRSEAFF,TGTGCCAGCAGAGAAGGCGGAACCCGTTTGAGGTCTGAAGCTTTCTTT
TRBJ2-3,NA,TRBV14,TRBD2,CASSQTGLAGGRGTDTQYF,TGTGCCAGCAGCCAAACTGGACTAGCGGGAGGGCGTGGCACAGATACGCAGTATTTT
TRBJ1-1,few,TRBV4-1,NA,CASSQGGWGNTEAFF,TGCGCCAGCAGCCAGGGGGGTTGGGGGAACACTGAAGCTTTCTTT
TRBJ1-1,NA,TRBV18,TRBD1,CASSRQGASDTEAFF,TGTGCCAGCTCACGTCAGGGGGCTTCTGACACTGAAGCTTTCTTT
TRBJ2-3,NA,TRBV4-1,TRBD2,CASSQVLAGVRTDTQYF,TGCGCCAGCAGCCAAGTTCTAGCGGGAGTAAGAACAGATACGCAGTATTTT
TRBJ2-7,NA,TRBV28,TRBD1,CASSLSGTGQREQYF,TGTGCCAGCAGTTTATCCGGGACAGGGCAGCGCGAGCAGTACTTC
TRBJ2-3,NA,TRBV30,TRBD1,CAWTALGTGTPDTQYF,TGTGCCTGGACCGCCCTGGGGACAGGGACTCCAGATACGCAGTATTTT
TRBJ2-1,NA,TRBV28,NA,CASSWAGVQGNEQFF,TGTGCCAGCAGTTGGGCAGGGGTTCAGGGGAATGAGCAGTTCTTC
TRBJ1-1,NA,TRBV18,NA,CASSPNTGGMNTEAFF,TGTGCCAGCTCACCAAATACAGGTGGGATGAACACTGAAGCTTTCTTT
TRBJ2-7,NA,TRBV7-9,TRBD2,CASSVLAGASYEQYF,TGTGCCAGCAGCGTACTAGCGGGCGCCTCCTACGAGCAGTACTTC
TRBJ2-2,few,TRBV5-4,NA,CASSLWSRTGELFF,TGTGCCAGCAGCTTGTGGTCACGGACCGGGGAGCTGTTTTTT
TRBJ2-1,NA,TRBV2,TRBD1,CASRGDRGQGEQFF,TGTGCCAGCAGAGGCGACAGGGGGCAAGGTGAGCAGTTCTTC
TRBJ1-1,NA,TRBV7-2,NA,CASSRDSGATEAFF,TGTGCCAGCAGCCGAGACAGCGGGGCGACTGAAGCTTTCTTT
TRBJ1-6,NA,TRBV5-6,NA,CASSLAPGEVNSPLHF,TGTGCCAGCAGCTTGGCTCCGGGGGAAGTAAATTCACCCCTCCACTTT
TRBJ1-3,NA,TRBV9,NA,CASGGGSGNTIYF,TGTGCCTCGGGAGGAGGCTCTGGAAACACCATATATTTT
TRBJ2-7,NA,TRBV7-9,TRBD1,CSSSPDRAYEQYF,TGTTCCAGCAGCCCGGACAGGGCTTACGAGCAGTACTTC
TRBJ2-7,few,TRBV5-8,TRBD1,CASSIGTGGYEQYF,TGTGCCAGCAGCATCGGGACAGGGGGTTACGAGCAGTACTTC
TRBJ2-3,NA,TRBV7-3,TRBD2,CASSLTASGRTGTDTQYF,TGTGCCAGCAGCTTAACGGCTAGCGGGAGGACGGGAACAGATACGCAGTATTTT
TRBJ1-2,NA,TRBV7-9,TRBD1,CASSGQARIEGGYTF,TGTGCCAGCAGCGGACAGGCCCGAATAGAGGGTGGCTACACCTTC
TRBJ2-7,NA,TRBV6-6,NA,CASLSTGNYEQYF,TGTGCCAGCTTATCGACGGGGAACTACGAGCAGTACTTC
TRBJ2-7,NA,TRBV5-1,TRBD2,CASKRGGSYEQYF,TGCGCCAGCAAGAGGGGAGGGTCCTACGAGCAGTACTTC
TRBJ1-1,NA,TRBV29-1,TRBD1,CSADMDRLNTEAFF,TGCAGCGCCGACATGGACAGGCTGAACACTGAAGCTTTCTTT
TRBJ2-1,NA,TRBV15,TRBD2,CATSREGTSIEQFF,TGTGCCACCAGCAGAGAGGGGACTAGCATTGAGCAGTTCTTC
TRBJ1-1,few,TRBV5-4,NA,CASSPRANTEAFF,TGTGCCAGCAGCCCGCGGGCTAACACTGAAGCTTTCTTT
TRBJ2-1,NA,TRBV11-3,TRBD2,CASSPAGNEQFF,TGTGCCAGCAGTCCAGCGGGAAATGAGCAGTTCTTC
TRBJ1-1,NA,TRBV10-1,NA,CASSESTGSNEAFF,TGCGCCAGCAGTGAGTCGACGGGGTCCAATGAAGCTTTCTTT
TRBJ2-1,NA,TRBV11-2,TRBD2,CASSLLAGGPTFYNEQFF,TGTGCCAGCAGCTTACTAGCGGGAGGCCCAACTTTCTACAATGAGCAGTTCTTC
TRBJ2-1,NA,TRBV5-4,TRBD2,CASSPTSGSSYNEQFF,TGTGCCAGCAGCCCTACTAGCGGAAGCTCCTACAATGAGCAGTTCTTC
TRBJ1-1,few,TRBV2,NA,CASSQTLNTEAFF,TGTGCCAGCAGCCAGACTCTGAACACTGAAGCTTTCTTT
TRBJ2-7,NA,TRBV6-1,TRBD2,CASSVGTSGSYEQYF,TGTGCCAGCAGTGTGGGGACTAGCGGGAGTTACGAGCAGTACTTC
TRBJ1-5,once,TRBV30,TRBD1,CAWSRTGGGRRGQPQHF,TGTGCCTGGAGTCGAACAGGGGGCGGGAGAAGGGGGCAGCCCCAGCATTTT
TRBJ2-2,NA,TRBV19,TRBD2,CASSLLPGGNTGELFF,TGTGCCAGTAGCCTTCTACCGGGGGGAAACACCGGGGAGCTGTTTTTT
TRBJ1-1,NA,TRBV14,NA,CASSPLRGVNTEAFF,TGTGCCAGCAGCCCCCTCAGGGGAGTGAACACTGAAGCTTTCTTT